These T cell receptor beta chains were read from a single sample in a study of blood T cell repertoires in COVID-19. Assay used: immunoSEQ multiplex PCR; TCRdb lists only in-frame clones, some missing. The sample records about 70,000 clones, approximately 88% being singletons. The material sequenced was peripheral blood. Every receptor here comes from a woman in her 70s with acute or convalescent COVID-19. CDR3s leave out the opening cysteine and the closing phenylalanine or tryptophan. Fields, in order: V gene, CDR3 length, J gene, CDR3 protein.

V gene: TRBV2; CDR3 length: 12; J gene: TRBJ1-4; CDR3 protein: ASSELQGREKLF
V gene: TRBV2; CDR3 length: 15; J gene: TRBJ1-6; CDR3 protein: ASSGGLGGSVNSALH
V gene: TRBV6-5; CDR3 length: 13; J gene: TRBJ2-1; CDR3 protein: ASSDRDSSYNEQF
V gene: TRBV5-8; CDR3 length: 13; J gene: TRBJ2-5; CDR3 protein: ASSSGLGSKETQY
V gene: TRBV19; CDR3 length: 9; J gene: TRBJ2-7; CDR3 protein: ASSTGYEQY
V gene: TRBV12-5; CDR3 length: 11; J gene: TRBJ1-1; CDR3 protein: ASGLRASTEAF
V gene: TRBV28; CDR3 length: 13; J gene: TRBJ1-5; CDR3 protein: ASSLRRGPYQPQH
V gene: TRBV3-1/TRBV3-2; CDR3 length: 12; J gene: TRBJ1-2; CDR3 protein: ASSRGQGAGGYT
V gene: TRBV7-2; CDR3 length: 11; J gene: TRBJ2-1; CDR3 protein: ASTRDLLNEQF
V gene: TRBV7-2; CDR3 length: 11; J gene: TRBJ1-1; CDR3 protein: ASSQGGGTEAF
V gene: TRBV7-3; CDR3 length: 13; J gene: TRBJ2-1; CDR3 protein: ASSLQGREYNEQF
V gene: TRBV28; CDR3 length: 13; J gene: TRBJ1-4; CDR3 protein: ASSQTGTVMKRLF
V gene: TRBV6-6; CDR3 length: 11; J gene: TRBJ1-4; CDR3 protein: ASSWRAVEKLF
V gene: TRBV9; CDR3 length: 16; J gene: TRBJ2-2; CDR3 protein: ASSAGTSGRALAGELF
V gene: TRBV20-1; CDR3 length: 8; J gene: TRBJ2-7; CDR3 protein: SAIHQEQY
V gene: TRBV18; CDR3 length: 14; J gene: TRBJ2-5; CDR3 protein: ASSLNAGTSEETQY
V gene: TRBV15; CDR3 length: 13; J gene: TRBJ1-5; CDR3 protein: ATSRSPGRNQPQH
V gene: TRBV20-1; CDR3 length: 9; J gene: TRBJ1-2; CDR3 protein: SARVGDGYT
V gene: TRBV10-3; CDR3 length: 15; J gene: TRBJ2-2; CDR3 protein: AISPLGLAGSPGELF
V gene: TRBV7-9; CDR3 length: 13; J gene: TRBJ1-1; CDR3 protein: ASSLEDSRNTEAF
V gene: TRBV28; CDR3 length: 13; J gene: TRBJ2-3; CDR3 protein: ASSFERGSTDTQY
V gene: TRBV27; CDR3 length: 13; J gene: TRBJ2-1; CDR3 protein: ASSPGTSGRNEQF
V gene: TRBV11-3; CDR3 length: 13; J gene: TRBJ1-4; CDR3 protein: ASSRTPGQGEKLF
V gene: TRBV6-6; CDR3 length: 13; J gene: TRBJ1-4; CDR3 protein: ASTFDRGMDEKLF
V gene: TRBV15; CDR3 length: 12; J gene: TRBJ1-1; CDR3 protein: ATRRGQGVGEAF
V gene: TRBV28; CDR3 length: 15; J gene: TRBJ2-2; CDR3 protein: ASSFSTSGRYTGELF
V gene: TRBV2; CDR3 length: 13; J gene: TRBJ1-2; CDR3 protein: ASSEQQGGLNGYT
V gene: TRBV18; CDR3 length: 12; J gene: TRBJ1-2; CDR3 protein: ASSPGQGNYGYT
V gene: TRBV11-2; CDR3 length: 10; J gene: TRBJ2-1; CDR3 protein: ASSSLAGAAF
V gene: TRBV18; CDR3 length: 13; J gene: TRBJ1-1; CDR3 protein: ASSPVGGTYTEAF
V gene: TRBV14; CDR3 length: 13; J gene: TRBJ2-1; CDR3 protein: ASSQGLAGGGEQF
V gene: TRBV6-1; CDR3 length: 13; J gene: TRBJ2-5; CDR3 protein: ASSEDGGAYGTQY
V gene: TRBV5-5; CDR3 length: 12; J gene: TRBJ1-1; CDR3 protein: ASSLGGKITEAF
V gene: TRBV15; CDR3 length: 10; J gene: TRBJ1-2; CDR3 protein: ATSIDSYGYT
V gene: TRBV28; CDR3 length: 16; J gene: TRBJ1-3; CDR3 protein: ASSLEGLAGRSGNTIY
V gene: TRBV11-2; CDR3 length: 13; J gene: TRBJ2-1; CDR3 protein: ASSMGGSGTSAQF
V gene: TRBV5-4; CDR3 length: 12; J gene: TRBJ2-1; CDR3 protein: ASSQGGPYNEQF
V gene: TRBV5-1; CDR3 length: 12; J gene: TRBJ1-2; CDR3 protein: ASSPGHQAHGYT
V gene: TRBV11-2; CDR3 length: 12; J gene: TRBJ2-1; CDR3 protein: ASSLGGRPNEQF
V gene: TRBV9; CDR3 length: 13; J gene: TRBJ1-4; CDR3 protein: ASSVGGQANEKLF
V gene: TRBV5-1; CDR3 length: 13; J gene: TRBJ1-4; CDR3 protein: ASSLGTVSNEKLF
V gene: TRBV20-1; CDR3 length: 9; J gene: TRBJ2-1; CDR3 protein: SARTAELEF
V gene: TRBV30; CDR3 length: 12; J gene: TRBJ1-2; CDR3 protein: AWSVQGANYGYT
V gene: TRBV29-1; CDR3 length: 9; J gene: TRBJ1-2; CDR3 protein: SVETAYGYT
V gene: TRBV3-1/TRBV3-2; CDR3 length: 15; J gene: TRBJ1-5; CDR3 protein: ASSQAGYLQGTQPQH
V gene: TRBV3-1/TRBV3-2; CDR3 length: 13; J gene: TRBJ1-6; CDR3 protein: ASSQGGSYNSPLH
V gene: TRBV6-6; CDR3 length: 14; J gene: TRBJ2-7; CDR3 protein: ASSYSSPGTGNEQY
V gene: TRBV5-1; CDR3 length: 14; J gene: TRBJ2-2; CDR3 protein: ASSLEPSGNTGELF
V gene: TRBV19; CDR3 length: 15; J gene: TRBJ1-2; CDR3 protein: ASSIMRQGARNYGYT
V gene: TRBV27; CDR3 length: 11; J gene: TRBJ2-7; CDR3 protein: ASSNRVSYEQY
V gene: TRBV7-3; CDR3 length: 13; J gene: TRBJ2-3; CDR3 protein: ASSQLAGGTDTQY
V gene: TRBV7-8; CDR3 length: 14; J gene: TRBJ2-3; CDR3 protein: ASSLEASPNTDTQY
V gene: TRBV27; CDR3 length: 11; J gene: TRBJ2-7; CDR3 protein: APTEAGIYEQY
V gene: TRBV5-4; CDR3 length: 11; J gene: TRBJ2-1; CDR3 protein: ASSNRQDNEQF
V gene: TRBV15; CDR3 length: 14; J gene: TRBJ1-1; CDR3 protein: ATSRDGLGENTEAF
V gene: TRBV6-6; CDR3 length: 13; J gene: TRBJ2-3; CDR3 protein: ATIRLAGSTDTQY
V gene: TRBV6-2/TRBV6-3; CDR3 length: 19; J gene: TRBJ1-1; CDR3 protein: ASSSFLTGTGSLAMNTEAF
V gene: TRBV2; CDR3 length: 12; J gene: TRBJ1-2; CDR3 protein: ASRRGGAKDGYT
V gene: TRBV5-1; CDR3 length: 10; J gene: TRBJ2-1; CDR3 protein: ASSITFNEQF